Included here is one TCR beta chain sequence, with context. Its antigen remains unknown. Cultured CD4+ T cell DNA was sequenced using the Oncomine TCR Beta short-read assay. TCRdb reprocessed the PCR reads via MiXCR and lists one record per CDR3 protein. The table has around 13,000 distinct CDR3 sequences, approximately 57% seen once. The sample is drawn from a study of vaccination and CD4 T cells after COVID-19. At the level of the study: Investigators took post-vaccine samples a median approximately 73 days after dose two, within a range of 14 to 241. Overlapping spike pools from SARS-CoV-2 and HCoV-NL63, HCoV-OC43 and HCoV-229E served as culture stimuli.

Treatment here: 10-day PBMC culture with coronavirus spike peptide pools or control peptides (ViraFEST assay). Germline-derived CDR1 and CDR2 are DFQATT and SNEGSKA (reference sequence). The CDR3 extends over 15 amino acids. V gave up 3 bases and J gave up 6 bases; unmatched junction bases: 11. Specimen: CD4+ T cells from blood, cultured in vitro. This rearrangement joins TRBV20-1 to TRBJ2-1; 7 bases fit TRBD2. The clonotype originates from a human donor who had recovered from COVID-19. CDR3 bases: TGCAGTGCTAGGAATTTAAGCGGGACCTCCAATGAGCAGTTCTTC. It specifies CSARNLSGTSNEQFF.